Reported below is one TCR beta chain. Original analysis: Cell counts per sample came from amplifying reference gene primers. Libraries were prepared by immunoSEQ multiplex PCR; TCRdb keeps only in-frame clonotypes and omits some of them. That table is the source of V, J and clone size, and D and trimming were worked out from the DNA. The sample has fewer than 450,000 clones, around nine tenths seen once. This sample is drawn from a study of blood T cell repertoires in COVID-19. Trimming removed 7 bases at V and 4 bases at J, with 11 bases between. The CDR3 has 13 residues. Germline V gene data show CDR1 as ENHRY and CDR2 as SYGVKD.

This TCR was sampled from a young woman who had recovered from COVID-19. The source material was PBMCs or T cells enriched from blood (not recorded which). J is TRBJ1-3 and V is TRBV10-3; D is possibly TRBD1 (5 bases). CDR3 in amino acids: CAITEDKGNTIYF. In DNA form, the CDR3 reads TGTGCCATCACAGAGGACAAGGGAAACACCATATATTTT.